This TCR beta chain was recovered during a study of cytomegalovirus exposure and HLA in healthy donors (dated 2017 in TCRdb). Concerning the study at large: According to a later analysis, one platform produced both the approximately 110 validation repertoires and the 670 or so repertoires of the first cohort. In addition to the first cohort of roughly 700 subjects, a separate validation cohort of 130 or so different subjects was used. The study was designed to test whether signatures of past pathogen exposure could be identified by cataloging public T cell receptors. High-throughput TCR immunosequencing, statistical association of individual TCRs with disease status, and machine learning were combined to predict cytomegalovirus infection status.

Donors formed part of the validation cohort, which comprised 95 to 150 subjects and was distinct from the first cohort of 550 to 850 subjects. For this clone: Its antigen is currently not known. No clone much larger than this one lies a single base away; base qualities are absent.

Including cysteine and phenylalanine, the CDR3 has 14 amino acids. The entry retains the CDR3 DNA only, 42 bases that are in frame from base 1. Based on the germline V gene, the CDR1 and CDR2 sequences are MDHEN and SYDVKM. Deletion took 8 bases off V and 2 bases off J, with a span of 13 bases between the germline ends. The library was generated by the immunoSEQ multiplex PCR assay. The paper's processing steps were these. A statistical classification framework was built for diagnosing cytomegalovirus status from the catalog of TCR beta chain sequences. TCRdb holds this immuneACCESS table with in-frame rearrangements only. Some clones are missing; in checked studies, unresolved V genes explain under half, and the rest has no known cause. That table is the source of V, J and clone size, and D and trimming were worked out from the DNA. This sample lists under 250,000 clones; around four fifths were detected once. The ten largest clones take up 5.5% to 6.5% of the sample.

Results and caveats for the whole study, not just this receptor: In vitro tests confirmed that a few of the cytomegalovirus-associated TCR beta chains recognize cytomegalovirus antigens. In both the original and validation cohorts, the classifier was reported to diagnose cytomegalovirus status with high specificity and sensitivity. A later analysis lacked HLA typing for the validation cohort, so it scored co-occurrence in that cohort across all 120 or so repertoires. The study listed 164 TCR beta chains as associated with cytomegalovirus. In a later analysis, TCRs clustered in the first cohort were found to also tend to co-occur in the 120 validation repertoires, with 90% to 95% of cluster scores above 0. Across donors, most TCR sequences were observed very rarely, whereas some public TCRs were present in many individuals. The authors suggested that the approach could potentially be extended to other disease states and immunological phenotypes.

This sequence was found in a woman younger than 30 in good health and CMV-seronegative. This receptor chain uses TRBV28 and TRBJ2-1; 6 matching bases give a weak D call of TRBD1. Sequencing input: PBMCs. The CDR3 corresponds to CASGLRTAYNEQFF. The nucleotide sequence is TGTGCCAGCGGGCTCAGGACAGCCTACAATGAGCAGTTCTTC.